The 28 T cell receptor beta chains presented below share a single source sample, sequenced in a study of cytomegalovirus exposure and HLA in healthy donors. Primers for the PCR totalled 60 Vbeta and 13 Jbeta. TCRdb's copy holds only in-frame clones and misses some; the assay was immunoSEQ multiplex PCR. The sample has 150,000 to 180,000 clones; about 76% are singletons. Sequencing was performed on PBMCs. The receptors here all came from a man younger than 45 in good health and CMV-seropositive.

This clone was recorded only once. V gene TRBV28 combines with J gene TRBJ2-7; 9 nucleotides agree with TRBD1. The CDR3 runs to 14 residues. The V gene's germline CDR1 is MDHEN and CDR2 SYDVKM. V shed 7 bases and J 1 base; nucleotides not matched to a gene: 5. The CDR3: CASITGTGSYEQYF. The CDR3 nucleotides read TGTGCCAGCATTACCGGGACAGGGTCCTACGAGCAGTACTTC.

This chain uses TRBV6-5 with TRBJ1-1; maybe TRBD1 (6 bases). The germline V gene encodes CDR1 MNHEY and CDR2 SVGAGI. This CDR3 is 13 amino acids long. V was clipped by 6 bases and J by 3 bases, with 11 bases between them. The CDR3: CASSSTGYTEAFF. CDR3 DNA sequence: TGTGCCAGCAGCTCCACAGGGTACACTGAAGCTTTCTTT.

The V and J genes are TRBV11-2 and TRBJ2-7, with TRBD2 as a possible D gene (7 bases). The CDR3 totals 14 residues. Germline CDR1 reads SGHAT; CDR2 reads FQNNGV. Trimming cost V 3 bases and J 6 bases, with 15 bases left between them. The CDR3 nucleotides read TGTGCCAGCAGCTTGGAGGGGGGGCCGCGCGAGCAGTACTTC. This encodes CASSLEGGPREQYF.

The rearrangement joins TRBV19 to TRBJ1-2, with 10 bases that match TRBD1. The V gene's germline CDR1 is LNHDA and CDR2 SQIVND (reference sequence). The CDR3 has 14 residues. V trimming: 7 bases; J trimming: 7 bases; junction bases outside the gene matches: 9. CDR3 sequence reads: CASNPTGGGGGYTF. The DNA for the CDR3 is TGTGCCAGTAACCCGACAGGGGGCGGAGGTGGCTACACCTTC.

This chain links TRBV28 with TRBJ1-2, with D tentatively TRBD1 (5 bases). The CDR3 is 13 amino acids. V was trimmed by 4 bases and J by 8 bases, leaving 14 bases between them. In germline, CDR1 is MDHEN, CDR2 SYDVKM. The CDR3 coding sequence is TGTGCCAGCAGTTGGAACCGGGACTCAGGCTACACCTTC. Residues: CASSWNRDSGYTF.

This chain connects TRBV2 to TRBJ2-5, with D possibly matching TRBD2 (6 bases). The last part of the DNA fits TRBJ2-7 better; the J call may be wrong. Germline CDR1 reads SNHLY; CDR2 reads FYNNEI. This CDR3 region has 12 residues. The CDR3 here is CASNPGDHEQYF. The CDR3 DNA follows: TGTGCCAGCAACCCGGGGGACCACGAGCAGTACTTC.

V is TRBV7-9 and J is TRBJ2-3, with 7 bases that match TRBD1. Germline-derived CDR1 and CDR2 are SEHNR and FQNEAQ (reference sequence). The CDR3 has 15 amino acids. The trim removed 8 bases at V and 5 bases at J, leaving 13 bases unmatched. The DNA for the CDR3 is TGTGCCAGCTCGTTTGGGACAGATGTGCGAGATACGCAGTATTTT. Protein: CASSFGTDVRDTQYF.

The V and J genes are TRBV7-3 and TRBJ1-4; the D gene is possibly TRBD1 (5 bases). The CDR3 contains 15 residues. Germline CDR1 and CDR2: SGHTA and FQGTGA. The germline V and J ends were trimmed by 6 bases and 3 bases, with 14 bases remaining between them. The CDR3: CASRKGRVSNEKLFF. DNA for the CDR3: TGTGCCAGCAGGAAGGGGCGCGTTTCTAATGAAAAACTGTTTTTT.

In DNA form, the CDR3 reads TGTGCCAGCAGCGGAGGACTAGCGGAGACCCAGTACTTC. Encoded protein: CASSGGLAETQYF. This rearrangement joins TRBV9 to TRBJ2-5; 9 nucleotides align to TRBD2. J lost 5 bases, V lost 3 bases, and 2 bases had no gene match. From germline, CDR1 is SGDLS and CDR2 YYNGEE. CDR3 size: 13 residues.

J is TRBJ2-1 and V is TRBV7-9; 9 bases align to TRBD1. The V gene end was trimmed by 1 base and the J gene end by 14 bases; junction bases not matched to a gene: 9. Germline V gives CDR1 SEHNR, CDR2 FQNEAQ (reference sequence). The CDR3 has 14 amino acids. This CDR3 is CASSLVGQGPKKFF. CDR3 in DNA: TGTGCCAGCAGCTTAGTGGGACAGGGCCCTAAAAAGTTCTTC.

In DNA form, the CDR3 reads TGTGCCAGCAGCAAAGGGGCAGGGGGCTCCTACGAGCAGTACTTC. It specifies CASSKGAGGSYEQYF. The chain is built from TRBV21-1 and TRBJ2-7; TRBD1 was called by the table and not checked on the DNA. TRBV21-1 is labeled a pseudogene. This CDR3 is 15 amino acids long.

V is TRBV15 and J is TRBJ2-3; TRBD2 aligns across 8 bases. Germline V gene data show CDR1 as LNHNV and CDR2 as YYDKDF (reference sequence). The junction had 8 bases not matched to a gene; V was cut back by 3 bases and J by 3 bases. This CDR3 has 16 residues. CDR3 nucleotide sequence: TGTGCCACCAGCAGGGACCCCGGGACTAGTACAGATACGCAGTATTTT. Translated, it gives CATSRDPGTSTDTQYF.

The CDR3 is CASSIMMGQGVYGYTF. For the CDR3, the DNA is TGTGCCAGTAGTATAATGATGGGACAGGGGGTCTATGGCTACACCTTC. The rearrangement links TRBV19 to TRBJ1-2; 11 bases agree with TRBD1. J gave up 4 bases and V 2 bases, and 6 bases lay outside the gene matches. Per the germline V gene, CDR1 is LNHDA and CDR2 is SQIVND (reference sequence). There are 16 residues in the CDR3.

J is TRBJ2-7 and V is TRBV5-1; the match to TRBD2 covers 16 bases. After removal of 4 bases from V and 5 bases from J, the junction contained 6 bases not matched to a gene. Germline V gives CDR1 SGHRS, CDR2 YFSETQ. The CDR3 covers 16 residues. The CDR3 loop is CASSTGTSGRGNEQYF. DNA of the CDR3: TGCGCCAGCAGCACCGGGACTAGCGGGAGGGGCAACGAGCAGTACTTC.

The chain links TRBV5-5 to TRBJ2-7, with 9 nucleotides matching TRBD1. The CDR3 totals 14 residues. The V and J ends lost 3 bases and 5 bases, in that order; junction bases with no gene match: 6. Per germline, CDR1 SGHKS and CDR2 YYEKEE (reference sequence). This CDR3 is CASSSRDRVDEQYF. The CDR3 DNA reads as TGTGCCAGCAGCTCTCGGGACAGGGTAGACGAGCAGTACTTC.

This chain links TRBV7-2 with TRBJ2-3; D not certain. Trimming removed 3 bases from V and 2 bases from J, with 3 bases in between. This CDR3 has 12 amino acids. Germline CDR1 is SGHTA and CDR2 is FQGNSA. This CDR3 is CASSFFTDTQYF. DNA for the CDR3: TGTGCCAGCAGCTTCTTCACAGATACGCAGTATTTT.

There are a few counts of this clone. This sequence joins TRBV6-5 and TRBJ1-2, with TRBD1 as a possible D gene (5 bases). Trimming removed 0 bases from V and 7 bases from J, with 12 bases in between. The CDR3 loop spans 14 amino acids. In germline, CDR1 is MNHEY, CDR2 SVGAGI. The CDR3 nucleotides are TGTGCCAGCAGTTACTCCCCAGGGCCGAGTGGCTACACCTTC. This translates into CASSYSPGPSGYTF.

The CDR3 nucleotides read TGTGCTAGTGGGCAAACTAGCGGGGCGCAGTATTTT. Protein product: CASGQTSGAQYF. The chain combines TRBV12-5 with TRBJ2-3; 10 nucleotides line up with TRBD2. The CDR3 runs 12 residues. In germline, CDR1 is LGHNT, CDR2 FRNRAP. The J segment lost 10 bases and the V segment lost 6 bases, leaving 4 bases of the junction unmatched.

The J gene is TRBJ2-1, the V gene TRBV4-2; 8 positions agree with TRBD1. Looked up from germline, CDR1 is LGHNA and CDR2 is YNFKEQ. The CDR3 consists of 15 residues. V was pared by 1 base and J by 6 bases, with 5 bases of the junction left unmatched. The CDR3: CASSQGQGPSNEQFF. Here the CDR3 DNA reads TGTGCCAGCAGCCAAGGACAGGGGCCTTCCAATGAGCAGTTCTTC.

The chain carries TRBV6-1 and TRBJ2-7, with 11 bases that match TRBD1. The CDR3 loop spans 15 amino acids. The germline V gene encodes CDR1 MNHNS and CDR2 SASEGT. Germline trimming cut 5 bases from V and 4 bases from J; bases unmatched to any gene: 7. The CDR3 here is CASSRAGQGAYEQYF. CDR3 nucleotide sequence: TGTGCCAGCAGTAGGGCCGGACAGGGGGCGTACGAGCAGTACTTC.

This clone appeared once. V usage is TRBV6-1 and J usage is TRBJ1-4; 8 bases align to TRBD1. The CDR3 is 15 amino acids. J gave up 4 bases and V 6 bases, and 7 bases lay outside the gene matches. The germline gives CDR1 MNHNS, CDR2 SASEGT. DNA of the CDR3: TGTGCCAGCAGCGATTCCGGACAGGGTAATGAAAAACTGTTTTTT. Protein sequence: CASSDSGQGNEKLFF.

This clone was recorded only once. The chain uses TRBV6-1 and TRBJ2-2, with 7 bases matching TRBD2. CDR1 is MNHNS and CDR2 is SASEGT in the germline V gene. This CDR3 contains 14 residues. V was clipped by 3 bases and J by 6 bases; unmatched bases: 4. CDR3 bases: TGTGCCAGCAGTGAGGGGGGGGACGCCGGGGAGCTGTTTTTT. Its translation is CASSEGGDAGELFF.

The chain links TRBV9 to TRBJ2-2, with TRBD2 identical over 11 bases. Germline V gives CDR1 SGDLS, CDR2 YYNGEE. J lost 4 bases, V lost 3 bases, and 5 bases had no gene match. The CDR3 has 16 amino acids. The CDR3 reads CASSGLAGGLTGELFF. DNA of the CDR3: TGTGCCAGCAGCGGGCTAGCGGGGGGCCTCACCGGGGAGCTGTTTTTT.

This clone was counted only a few times. V and J are TRBV6-5 and TRBJ1-4; D possibly corresponds to TRBD1 (5 bases). Germline V CDR1 and CDR2: MNHEY, SVGAGI. V was pared by 6 bases and J by 11 bases, with 10 bases between. The CDR3 length is 11 residues. This CDR3 is CASREGLKLFF. In DNA form, the CDR3 reads TGTGCCAGCAGGGAGGGGCTGAAACTGTTTTTT.

The V gene is TRBV25-1, the J gene TRBJ2-3, with 7 positions matching TRBD2. CDR3 length equals 15 residues. The germline V gene encodes CDR1 MGHDK and CDR2 SYGVNS. V was clipped by 3 bases and J by 12 bases; unmatched bases: 15. In DNA, the CDR3 is TGTGCCAGCAGTGAGCGCATGGCCGGGACTACTTCACAGTATTTT. The encoded protein is CASSERMAGTTSQYF.

This clone came up once. The rearrangement links TRBV9 to TRBJ2-3, with 9 bases that match TRBD2. V lost 0 bases and J lost 5; bases outside the gene matches: 4. Germline CDR1 and CDR2: SGDLS and YYNGEE. CDR3 length equals 15 residues. The CDR3 DNA is TGTGCCAGCAGCGTAGATGGCGGGGGGGAAGATACGCAGTATTTT. As protein: CASSVDGGGEDTQYF.

This rearrangement joins TRBV23-1 to TRBJ2-7; 7 bases align to TRBD1. TRBV23-1 is an open reading frame, and its role is uncertain. V shed 2 bases, J shed 3 bases, and the junction held 13 bases outside the gene matches. This CDR3 is built from 17 residues. The CDR3 loop is CASSQTNRDSPGYEQYF. The CDR3 nucleotides are TGCGCCAGCAGTCAAACCAACCGGGACAGCCCAGGCTACGAGCAGTACTTC.

The sample holds one count of this clone. The V gene is TRBV5-1, the J gene TRBJ1-6; TRBD1 aligns across 7 bases. Losses at the gene ends were 2 bases for V and 7 bases for J; bases not matched to a gene: 9. The CDR3 is 16 amino acids. Per germline, CDR1 SGHRS and CDR2 YFSETQ. The chain's CDR3 is CASSFPDRRGNSPLHF. For the CDR3, the DNA is TGCGCCAGCAGCTTTCCGGACAGGAGGGGAAATTCACCCCTCCACTTT.